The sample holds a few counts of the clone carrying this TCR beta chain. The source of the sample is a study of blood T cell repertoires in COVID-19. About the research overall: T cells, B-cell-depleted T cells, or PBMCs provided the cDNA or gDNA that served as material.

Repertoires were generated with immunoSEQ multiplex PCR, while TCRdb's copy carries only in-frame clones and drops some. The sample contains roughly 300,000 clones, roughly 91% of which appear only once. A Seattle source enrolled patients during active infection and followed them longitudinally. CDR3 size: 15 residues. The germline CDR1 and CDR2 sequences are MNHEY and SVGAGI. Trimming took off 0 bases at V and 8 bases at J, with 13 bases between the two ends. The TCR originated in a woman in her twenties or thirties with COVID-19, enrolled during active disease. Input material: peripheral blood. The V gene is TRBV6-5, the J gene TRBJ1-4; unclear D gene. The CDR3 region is CASSYSTFSREKLFF. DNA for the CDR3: TGTGCCAGCAGTTACTCCACATTTTCCCGAGAAAAACTGTTTTTT.